The 5 T cell receptor beta chains reported below all come from one sample, sequenced in a study of shared clonotypes between healthy human individuals. TCRdb keeps only in-frame clones here, not all; method: immunoSEQ multiplex PCR. The sample lists some 1,600,000 clones, approximately 98% seen once, with 0.4% to 0.45% in the top ten. Specimen: naive CD4+ T cells sorted from blood. Subset denoted: CD45RA+ positively selected. The source is a man aged 25 to 45 in good health.

The V call is TRBV7-2, the J call TRBJ2-5; D is undetermined. The germline gives CDR1 SGHTA, CDR2 FQGNSA. Trimming stripped 5 bases from V and 5 bases from J, with 9 bases between. CDR3 size: 12 residues. Written as DNA, the CDR3 is TGTGCCAGCAGCCAAGGAACGGAGACCCAGTACTTC. As protein: CASSQGTETQYF.

The rearrangement joins TRBV6-4 to TRBJ2-7; D unresolved. The V end lost 0 bases, the J end lost 2 bases, and 17 bases lay between the germline ends. The length of the CDR3 is 17 residues. Germline CDR1 is MRHNA and CDR2 is SNTAGT. This CDR3 reads CASSDSICRWQTYEQYF. CDR3 DNA: TGTGCCAGCAGTGACTCGATATGCCGTTGGCAGACCTACGAGCAGTACTTC.

This chain links TRBV19 with TRBJ1-5; no clear D gene. The CDR3 extends over 16 amino acids. The V end lost 3 bases, the J end lost 3 bases, and 15 bases lay between the germline ends. In germline, CDR1 is LNHDA, CDR2 SQIVND (reference sequence). CDR3: CASSIVRVAPNQPQHF. CDR3 nucleotide sequence: TGTGCCAGTAGTATCGTCCGGGTGGCCCCCAATCAGCCCCAGCATTTT.

The chain couples TRBV14 to TRBJ2-5; no definite D call. There are 15 residues in the CDR3. Germline V gene sequence: CDR1 SGHDN, CDR2 FVKESK. The V end was cut by 0 bases, the J end by 2 bases, with 10 bases between. The CDR3 reads CASSQDSYRQETQYF. In DNA form, the CDR3 reads TGTGCCAGCAGCCAAGACAGCTACAGACAAGAGACCCAGTACTTC.

This rearrangement joins TRBV11-2 to TRBJ1-2, with a weak D call TRBD1 (5 bases). Germline CDR1 reads SGHAT; CDR2 reads FQNNGV. CDR3 length equals 12 residues. V lost 6 bases to trimming and J lost 5 bases, with 10 bases between them. DNA of the CDR3: TGTGCCAGCAGGGATGGGGCGTATGGCTACACCTTC. Translation: CASRDGAYGYTF.